Below, 15 T cell receptor beta chains from the same sample are listed, as sequenced in a study of blood T cells in healthy people across ages. Primers used in a second PCR of roughly 7 to 12 cycles were a sample-barcoded 5' primer and a J-beta primer mix. TCRdb used MiXCR to reprocess the 5' RACE reads, holding one entry per CDR3 protein. The profile shows some 640,000 distinct CDR3 sequences, around half of them singletons. Sequenced input: blood. All receptors come from a woman in her sixties or seventies in good health.

This clonotype has a handful of counts. An end of the junction does not agree with germline; a read error may underlie this. The chain couples TRBV4-2 to TRBJ1-6; D might be TRBD1 (6 bases). The CDR3 is 19 amino acids. Germline-derived CDR1 and CDR2 are LGHNA and YNFKEQ. This CDR3 reads CASSPRHEPGGSYNSPPHF. The CDR3 coding sequence is TGTGCCAGCAGCCCCCGACACGAACCGGGGGGCTCCTATAATTCGCCCCCCCACTTT.

V is TRBV7-9 and J is TRBJ2-5; 7 nucleotides line up with TRBD2. The CDR3 has 17 residues. V dropped 5 bases and J dropped 0; count of bases not matched to a gene: 12. CDR1 is SEHNR, CDR2 FQNEAQ, per germline (reference sequence). The CDR3 nucleotides read TGTGCCAGCAGCCCTAGCCGAGGGAGGGTTAACCAAGAGACCCAGTACTTC. This translates into CASSPSRGRVNQETQYF.

This chain uses TRBV7-9 with TRBJ2-1, with D hard to call. There are 13 residues in the CDR3. Germline V gives CDR1 SEHNR, CDR2 FQNEAQ (reference sequence). Trimming took off 5 bases at V and 3 bases at J, with 8 bases between the two ends. The CDR3 nucleotides read TGTGCCAGCAGCGTAATAGGCTACAATGAGCAGTTCTTC. It codes for CASSVIGYNEQFF.

The chain uses TRBV4-3 and TRBJ1-1; 7 positions agree with TRBD1. With V trimmed by 0 bases and J by 4 bases, 5 bases remained unmatched. Per germline, CDR1 LGHNA and CDR2 YSLEER. This CDR3 comprises 15 residues. In DNA, the CDR3 is TGCGCCAGCAGCCAAGAATCAGGGGGTGCCACTGAAGCTTTCTTT. Protein: CASSQESGGATEAFF.

The chain carries TRBV6-5 and TRBJ2-6; D unclear. V was clipped by 6 bases and J by 4 bases, with 10 bases between them. CDR1 is MNHEY and CDR2 is SVGAGI in the germline V gene. The CDR3 contains 14 residues. The CDR3 loop reads CASSGDGGANVLTF. Written as DNA, the CDR3 is TGTGCCAGCAGCGGAGACGGGGGGGCCAACGTCCTGACTTTC.

Concerning this clonotype: The conserved final phenylalanine or tryptophan is absent from the CDR3, which likely points to a read error. The chain is built from TRBV18 and TRBJ2-1; D unclear. This CDR3 comprises 13 residues. Trimming removed 5 bases from V and 4 bases from J, with 9 bases in between. Germline lookup yields CDR1 KGHSH and CDR2 LQKENI. The CDR3 DNA is TGTGCCAGCTCAAGTGACCGATACAATGAGCAGTTCCTC. It is translated as CASSSDRYNEQFL.

CDR3 sequence reads: CASSPRSGGSTYNEQFF. The CDR3 nucleotides read TGTGCCAGCAGCCCGCGCAGCGGCGGGAGTACCTACAATGAGCAGTTCTTC. This chain links TRBV7-2 with TRBJ2-1, with 7 bases aligning to TRBD2. CDR3 length: 17 amino acids. Germline CDR1 reads SGHTA; CDR2 reads FQGNSA. V was clipped by 5 bases and J by 2 bases; unmatched bases: 12.

Only a few counts were recorded for this clonotype. V and J are TRBV6-6 and TRBJ2-2; 8 nucleotides line up with TRBD2. From germline, CDR1 is MNHNY and CDR2 SVGAGI (reference sequence). After removal of 2 bases from V and 4 bases from J, the junction contained 3 bases not matched to a gene. This CDR3 has 15 amino acids. The CDR3: CASSYTGGSTGELFF. The CDR3 DNA follows: TGTGCCAGCAGTTACACGGGGGGGAGCACCGGGGAGCTGTTTTTT.

The chain carries TRBV21-1 and TRBJ2-5; the table gives TRBD1 as D, unverified against the DNA. The last part of the DNA fits TRBJ2-7 better; the J call may be wrong. TRBV21-1 is assigned pseudogene status. The CDR3 contains 14 residues. The chain's CDR3 is CASSSRDKMYEQYF. The CDR3 DNA is TGTGCCAGCAGCAGCCGGGACAAGATGTACGAGCAGTACTTC.

This clonotype turned up a few times. The chain carries TRBV5-1 and TRBJ1-2, with D perhaps matching TRBD1 (6 bases). The CDR3 runs to 16 residues. V lost 6 bases, J lost 2 bases, and 20 bases lay in between. Per germline, CDR1 SGHRS and CDR2 YFSETQ. The CDR3 DNA reads TGCGCCAGCAAACGCCCCGGCCAGGGGCTGAACTATGGCTACACCTTC. This encodes CASKRPGQGLNYGYTF.

This clonotype was recorded many times. The chain couples TRBV24-1 to TRBJ2-6; D might be TRBD1 or TRBD2, each matching 5 bases. Germline loops: CDR1 KGHDR, CDR2 SFDVKD. V shed 2 bases and J shed 6 bases, with 13 bases lying between them. This CDR3 region has 16 residues. The CDR3 DNA reads as TGTGCCACCAGTGATTCCACCGGGACGTTGGCCAACGTCCTGACTTTC. Amino acids: CATSDSTGTLANVLTF.

Note on this clonotype: One junction end does not reproduce the germline sequence, and a read error may be involved. This chain connects TRBV19 to TRBJ1-1; D uncertain. This CDR3 contains 16 residues. The germline V gene has CDR1 LNHDA and CDR2 SQIVND (reference sequence). CDR3 region: CASSIIPSGLNTEAFF. The CDR3 nucleotides are TGTGCCAGTAGTATTATACCATCGGGATTGAACACTGAGGCTTTCTTT.

This clonotype was detected once. This chain joins TRBV2 and TRBJ1-5; TRBD1 matches 9 bases. The CDR3 is 15 residues long. With 5 bases clipped from V and 4 bases from J, the junction kept 6 bases outside the gene matches. Germline V CDR1 and CDR2: SNHLY, FYNNEI. DNA of the CDR3: TGTGCCAGCAGTCAGGGACAGGGATGGAATCAGCCCCAGCATTTT. This codes for CASSQGQGWNQPQHF.

The chain carries TRBV19 and TRBJ1-5; weak D call: TRBD1 (5 bases). This CDR3 spans 15 amino acids. V lost 3 bases to trimming and J lost 5 bases, with 14 bases between them. Germline CDR1 LNHDA, CDR2 SQIVND (reference sequence). The CDR3 nucleotides are TGTGCCAGTAGTATTGGCAGGGCCAGGGATCAGCCCCAGCATTTT. Translating gives CASSIGRARDQPQHF.

This chain links TRBV20-1 with TRBJ2-5; 7 positions agree with TRBD2. This CDR3 region has 12 residues. The germline gives CDR1 DFQATT, CDR2 SNEGSKA (reference sequence). V lost 6 bases and J lost 5; bases outside the gene matches: 6. CDR3 nucleotides: TGCAGTGCGTGGACTAGTGCGGAGACCCAGTACTTC. Encoded protein: CSAWTSAETQYF.